A selection of T cell receptor beta chains follows, all from one sample in a study of blood T cell repertoires in COVID-19. TCRdb's copy holds only in-frame clones and misses some; the assay was immunoSEQ multiplex PCR. The sample holds about 190,000 clones; 80% are singletons and the top ten take about 7.2%. Input material: peripheral blood. The receptors stem from a man in his fifties or sixties with acute or convalescent COVID-19. CDR3s include the opening cysteine and the closing phenylalanine or tryptophan. D genes are given only for firm matches. Only some rows state a clone size, as once, few, many or a class for expanded clones.

abundance: -
len: 15
j_gene: TRBJ1-1
d_gene: -
v_gene: TRBV9
CDR3nt: TGTGCCAGCAGCAGTAGGTGGGGGGACGACACTGAAGCTTTCTTT
CDR3aa: CASSSRWGDDTEAFF

abundance: -
len: 14
j_gene: TRBJ2-3
d_gene: -
v_gene: TRBV27
CDR3nt: TGTGCCAGCAGGGAAGACACCCGCACAGATACGCAGTATTTT
CDR3aa: CASREDTRTDTQYF

abundance: -
len: 14
j_gene: TRBJ1-5
d_gene: TRBD1
v_gene: TRBV27
CDR3nt: TGTGCCAGCAGCACACAGGGGATCTATCAGCCCCAGCATTTT
CDR3aa: CASSTQGIYQPQHF

abundance: -
len: 17
j_gene: TRBJ2-2
d_gene: TRBD2
v_gene: TRBV13
CDR3nt: TGTGCCAGCAGCGACTCTAGCGGGAGGGCTAGCACCGGGGAGCTGTTTTTT
CDR3aa: CASSDSSGRASTGELFF

abundance: -
len: 18
j_gene: TRBJ1-6
d_gene: TRBD1
v_gene: TRBV5-1
CDR3nt: TGCGCCAGCAGCGGCTCGACAGGGGGCGTTGGCTATAATTCACCCCTCCACTTT
CDR3aa: CASSGSTGGVGYNSPLHF

abundance: -
len: 17
j_gene: TRBJ1-4
d_gene: -
v_gene: TRBV4-1
CDR3nt: TGCGCCAGCAGCCCCACCCCTCCCAGGGTCACTAATGAAAAACTGTTTTTT
CDR3aa: CASSPTPPRVTNEKLFF

abundance: -
len: 15
j_gene: TRBJ1-1
d_gene: -
v_gene: TRBV3-1/TRBV3-2
CDR3nt: TGTGCCAGCAGCCAACCCTTCGGGGGGAACACTGAAGCTTTCTTT
CDR3aa: CASSQPFGGNTEAFF

abundance: -
len: 17
j_gene: TRBJ2-3
d_gene: -
v_gene: TRBV18
CDR3nt: TGTGCCAGCTCACCTTCGCAAAAGGCGGGCGGCTCAGATACGCAGTATTTT
CDR3aa: CASSPSQKAGGSDTQYF

abundance: few
len: 16
j_gene: TRBJ2-7
d_gene: TRBD2
v_gene: TRBV3-1/TRBV3-2
CDR3nt: TGTGCCAGCAGCCAAGAACTAGCGGGGGTCTCCTACGAGCAGTACTTC
CDR3aa: CASSQELAGVSYEQYF

abundance: -
len: 15
j_gene: TRBJ2-1
d_gene: -
v_gene: TRBV5-6
CDR3nt: TGTGCCAGCAGCTTGGCGGGGGACTGGTACAATGAGCAGTTCTTC
CDR3aa: CASSLAGDWYNEQFF

abundance: -
len: 16
j_gene: TRBJ1-3
d_gene: -
v_gene: TRBV4-2
CDR3nt: TGTGCCAGCACCCCTACCGACAGTAACTCTGGAAACACCATATATTTT
CDR3aa: CASTPTDSNSGNTIYF

abundance: -
len: 15
j_gene: TRBJ1-5
d_gene: -
v_gene: TRBV6-5
CDR3nt: TGTGCCAGCAGGATGGGCAGATGGGAGGATCAGCCCCAGCATTTT
CDR3aa: CASRMGRWEDQPQHF

abundance: -
len: 13
j_gene: TRBJ1-2
d_gene: -
v_gene: TRBV12-3/TRBV12-4
CDR3nt: TGTGCCAGCAGCCCTCCACAAATTTATGGCTACACCTTC
CDR3aa: CASSPPQIYGYTF

abundance: -
len: 12
j_gene: TRBJ2-1
d_gene: TRBD1
v_gene: TRBV6-2/TRBV6-3
CDR3nt: TGTGCCAGCAGTCAGGGGGCGTTTGAGCAGTTCTTC
CDR3aa: CASSQGAFEQFF

abundance: -
len: 13
j_gene: TRBJ1-2
d_gene: TRBD1
v_gene: TRBV12-3/TRBV12-4
CDR3nt: TGTGCCAGCAGTCTACAGGGGGCCTATGGCTACACCTTC
CDR3aa: CASSLQGAYGYTF

abundance: -
len: 16
j_gene: TRBJ2-7
d_gene: TRBD2
v_gene: TRBV27
CDR3nt: TGTGCCAGCAGTACTCGGACTAGCGGGAGTCCCTACGAGCAGTACTTC
CDR3aa: CASSTRTSGSPYEQYF

abundance: many
len: 16
j_gene: TRBJ2-2
d_gene: -
v_gene: TRBV7-3
CDR3nt: TGTGCCAGCAGCTTACAGGGGACGCGGAACACCGGGGAGCTGTTTTTT
CDR3aa: CASSLQGTRNTGELFF

abundance: -
len: 15
j_gene: TRBJ1-4
d_gene: TRBD1
v_gene: TRBV6-5
CDR3nt: TGTGCCAGCAGGAAGGGACAGGGGGCTAGCGAAAAACTGTTTTTT
CDR3aa: CASRKGQGASEKLFF

abundance: few
len: 17
j_gene: TRBJ1-5
d_gene: TRBD1
v_gene: TRBV5-1
CDR3nt: TGCGCCAGCAGCTCTGGACCGGGACAGGGAGAAAATCAGCCCCAGCATTTT
CDR3aa: CASSSGPGQGENQPQHF

abundance: few
len: 16
j_gene: TRBJ2-3
d_gene: -
v_gene: TRBV9
CDR3nt: TGTGCCAGCAGCTTACGGACTGGACCGCGCGGCGATACGCAGTATTTT
CDR3aa: CASSLRTGPRGDTQYF

abundance: -
len: 14
j_gene: TRBJ1-5
d_gene: -
v_gene: TRBV2
CDR3nt: TGTGCCAGCAGTGAAGGAACCAGGGGTCAGCCCCAGCATTTT
CDR3aa: CASSEGTRGQPQHF

abundance: once
len: 13
j_gene: TRBJ1-1
d_gene: -
v_gene: TRBV2
CDR3nt: TGTGCCAGCAGTCTGACAGAGAACACTGAAGCTTTCTTT
CDR3aa: CASSLTENTEAFF

abundance: -
len: 15
j_gene: TRBJ2-5
d_gene: TRBD2
v_gene: TRBV7-2
CDR3nt: TGTGCCAGCAGCCGTCAGCGGGGGGATCAAGAGACCCAGTACTTC
CDR3aa: CASSRQRGDQETQYF

abundance: -
len: 14
j_gene: TRBJ2-7
d_gene: TRBD1
v_gene: TRBV2
CDR3nt: TGTGCCAGCAGTGGTGGACAGGGGACCTACGAGCAGTACTTC
CDR3aa: CASSGGQGTYEQYF

abundance: -
len: 14
j_gene: TRBJ2-2
d_gene: -
v_gene: TRBV27
CDR3nt: TGTGCCAGCAGTTTATCCCAGGTAGACGGGGAGCTGTTTTTT
CDR3aa: CASSLSQVDGELFF

abundance: -
len: 17
j_gene: TRBJ2-3
d_gene: TRBD2
v_gene: TRBV4-1
CDR3nt: TGCGCCAGCAGCCAAGACAGGACTAGCGGGGGGTCGGATACGCAGTATTTT
CDR3aa: CASSQDRTSGGSDTQYF

abundance: -
len: 15
j_gene: TRBJ2-5
d_gene: TRBD2
v_gene: TRBV6-1
CDR3nt: TGTGCCAGCAGTGAGTTCGGACTAGCGGAAGAGACCCAGTACTTC
CDR3aa: CASSEFGLAEETQYF

abundance: few
len: 16
j_gene: TRBJ1-2
d_gene: -
v_gene: TRBV2
CDR3nt: TGTGCCAGCAGTGAAGAGGGATCAGGGAATACCTATGGCTACACCTTC
CDR3aa: CASSEEGSGNTYGYTF

abundance: -
len: 18
j_gene: TRBJ1-2
d_gene: -
v_gene: TRBV3-1/TRBV3-2
CDR3nt: TGTGCCAGCAGCCCTCGCCGGGGCGCGGACACCCGGGGGAAAGGCTACACCTTC
CDR3aa: CASSPRRGADTRGKGYTF

abundance: once
len: 13
j_gene: TRBJ1-5
d_gene: TRBD1
v_gene: TRBV12-3/TRBV12-4
CDR3nt: TGTGCCAGCACACCAGGGGGCGGGCAGCCCCAGCATTTT
CDR3aa: CASTPGGGQPQHF

abundance: -
len: 13
j_gene: TRBJ2-7
d_gene: TRBD1
v_gene: TRBV2
CDR3nt: TGTGCCAGCGGGGGACAGGGGGTCGACGAGCAGTACTTC
CDR3aa: CASGGQGVDEQYF

abundance: -
len: 18
j_gene: TRBJ2-7
d_gene: TRBD2
v_gene: TRBV7-9
CDR3nt: TGTGCCAGCAGCTTAGTTCGTCCGGGACTAGCGGGGGAGGAGAAGCAGTACTTC
CDR3aa: CASSLVRPGLAGEEKQYF

abundance: -
len: 15
j_gene: TRBJ2-3
d_gene: TRBD2
v_gene: TRBV7-8
CDR3nt: TGTGCCAGCAGTTCCCGGGAGGGCCCCACAGATACGCAGTATTTT
CDR3aa: CASSSREGPTDTQYF

abundance: -
len: 18
j_gene: TRBJ2-1
d_gene: -
v_gene: TRBV5-1
CDR3nt: TGCGCCAGCAGCTTCGGTCGGCCAATGAGGTCCTCCTACAATGAGCAGTTCTTC
CDR3aa: CASSFGRPMRSSYNEQFF

abundance: -
len: 14
j_gene: TRBJ1-1
d_gene: -
v_gene: TRBV29-1
CDR3nt: TGCAGCGTTATACAGGAACCCCTGAACACTGAAGCTTTCTTT
CDR3aa: CSVIQEPLNTEAFF

abundance: -
len: 12
j_gene: TRBJ2-7
d_gene: TRBD2
v_gene: TRBV9
CDR3nt: TGTGCCAGCAGCGTAGAGGGGAGGGATCAGTACTTC
CDR3aa: CASSVEGRDQYF

abundance: -
len: 14
j_gene: TRBJ2-2
d_gene: -
v_gene: TRBV10-3
CDR3nt: TGTGCCATCAATGAAGGGAGAGGGACCGGGGAGCTGTTTTTT
CDR3aa: CAINEGRGTGELFF

abundance: -
len: 16
j_gene: TRBJ2-7
d_gene: TRBD2
v_gene: TRBV6-6
CDR3nt: TGTGCCAGCAGTTACTACCCGGGACTAGCGACATACGAGCAGTACTTC
CDR3aa: CASSYYPGLATYEQYF

abundance: -
len: 19
j_gene: TRBJ2-7
d_gene: -
v_gene: TRBV21-1
CDR3nt: TGTGCCAGCTCCAACGGACTAGCGGGAGGGAGGCGGCACTCCTACGAGCAGTACTTC
CDR3aa: CASSNGLAGGRRHSYEQYF

abundance: -
len: 13
j_gene: TRBJ2-7
d_gene: -
v_gene: TRBV11-1
CDR3nt: TGTGCCAGCAGCTGGGCTGGAAGATACGAGCAGTACTTC
CDR3aa: CASSWAGRYEQYF

abundance: once
len: 14
j_gene: TRBJ2-7
d_gene: -
v_gene: TRBV5-6
CDR3nt: TGTGCCAGCAGCTTGGAGGCAGGGAGGCACGAGCAGTACTTC
CDR3aa: CASSLEAGRHEQYF

abundance: -
len: 13
j_gene: TRBJ2-7
d_gene: TRBD2
v_gene: TRBV25-1
CDR3nt: TGTGCCAGCAGTGAATCAGCGGGGTACGAGCAGTACTTC
CDR3aa: CASSESAGYEQYF

abundance: many
len: 13
j_gene: TRBJ1-2
d_gene: -
v_gene: TRBV29-1
CDR3nt: TGCAGCGTTGAAGTCCCCTCGCGTTTCGGCTACACCTTC
CDR3aa: CSVEVPSRFGYTF

abundance: -
len: 19
j_gene: TRBJ2-6
d_gene: TRBD1
v_gene: TRBV9
CDR3nt: TGTGCCAGCAGCGTTCAACCGGGACAGGTACTCTCTGGGGCCAACGTCCTGACTTTC
CDR3aa: CASSVQPGQVLSGANVLTF

abundance: -
len: 14
j_gene: TRBJ2-6
d_gene: -
v_gene: TRBV18
CDR3nt: TGTGCCAGCTACCAGGGGCCTGGGGCCAACGTCCTGACTTTC
CDR3aa: CASYQGPGANVLTF

abundance: -
len: 15
j_gene: TRBJ1-2
d_gene: -
v_gene: TRBV9
CDR3nt: TGTGCCAGCAGCCCCACCGGGACTGGGAACTATGGCTACACCTTC
CDR3aa: CASSPTGTGNYGYTF

abundance: -
len: 16
j_gene: TRBJ2-1
d_gene: -
v_gene: TRBV7-9
CDR3nt: TGTGCCAGCAACTTACTAGGGGTGACCGGATACAATGAGCAGTTCTTC
CDR3aa: CASNLLGVTGYNEQFF

abundance: -
len: 20
j_gene: TRBJ2-3
d_gene: TRBD2
v_gene: TRBV24-1
CDR3nt: TGTGCCACCAGTGAAACCGCCGGGACTAGCGGTTATTTGGGCACAGATACGCAGTATTTT
CDR3aa: CATSETAGTSGYLGTDTQYF

abundance: -
len: 15
j_gene: TRBJ1-2
d_gene: -
v_gene: TRBV6-5
CDR3nt: TGTGCCAGCAAAGTTGGACAGACATTTAACTATGGCTACACCTTC
CDR3aa: CASKVGQTFNYGYTF

abundance: once
len: 13
j_gene: TRBJ2-1
d_gene: -
v_gene: TRBV12-3/TRBV12-4
CDR3nt: TGTGCCAGCAGCCTTAGCTCCTACAATGAGCAGTTCTTC
CDR3aa: CASSLSSYNEQFF

abundance: few
len: 16
j_gene: TRBJ1-1
d_gene: -
v_gene: TRBV6-5
CDR3nt: TGTGCCAGCAGTTACTCAATCCAGGGAGGAAACACTGAAGCTTTCTTT
CDR3aa: CASSYSIQGGNTEAFF

abundance: -
len: 15
j_gene: TRBJ2-7
d_gene: TRBD2
v_gene: TRBV19
CDR3nt: TGTGCCAGTAGTATAGTGAGCGGGGGGTCCTACGAGCAGTACTTC
CDR3aa: CASSIVSGGSYEQYF